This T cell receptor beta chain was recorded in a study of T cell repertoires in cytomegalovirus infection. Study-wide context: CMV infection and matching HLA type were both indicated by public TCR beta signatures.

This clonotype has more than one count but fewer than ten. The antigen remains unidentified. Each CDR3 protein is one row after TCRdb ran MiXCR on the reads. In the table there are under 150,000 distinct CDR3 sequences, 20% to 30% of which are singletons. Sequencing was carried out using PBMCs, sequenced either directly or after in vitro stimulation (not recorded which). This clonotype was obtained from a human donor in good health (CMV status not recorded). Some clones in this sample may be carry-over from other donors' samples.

The CDR3 spells CASSELTGKPEQYF. CDR3 nucleotide sequence: TGTGCCAGCAGTGAATTAACGGGAAAACCCGAGCAGTACTTC. The V call is TRBV25-1, the J call TRBJ2-7; tentatively, D is TRBD2 (5 bases). Deletions cut 1 base from V and 6 bases from J, with 13 bases between. The CDR3 covers 14 residues. CDR1 MGHDK and CDR2 SYGVNS come from the germline V gene.